Following are 29 T cell receptor beta chains from one sample sequenced in a study of response to subunit inactivated influenza vaccine. TCRdb passed the RT-PCR reads through MiXCR, listing each CDR3 protein once. Among 150,000 to 200,000 distinct CDR3 sequences listed, approximately 12% were seen once. This sample also belongs to another study, concerning T cells expressing NK-cell markers. That study adds: The authors generated TCR beta cDNA through 5'RACE template switching with UMIs.

Material: CD8+ T cells sorted from PBMCs, obtained about 11 days after vaccination. The receptor set was obtained from a man aged 45-65 years who received an inactivated influenza vaccine.

This clonotype showed up just a few times. The chain recombines TRBV5-5 with TRBJ2-7, with D perhaps assigned TRBD1 or TRBD2 (5 bases each). Germline lookup yields CDR1 SGHKS and CDR2 YYEKEE (reference sequence). V lost 0 bases and J 4 bases, leaving 17 bases between the germline ends. This CDR3 has 16 residues. The CDR3 DNA sequence: TGTGCCAGCAGCTTGGTGGGACCGATAGTCCTATACGAGCAGTACTTC. It translates to CASSLVGPIVLYEQYF.

This clonotype was counted between two and nine times. V is TRBV20-1 and J is TRBJ1-2, with a tentative D call TRBD1 (5 bases). Germline CDR1 and CDR2: DFQATT and SNEGSKA (reference sequence). V gave up 3 bases and J gave up 3 bases, with 17 bases separating them. CDR3 length: 15 residues. The CDR3 spells CSARAFRGYDYGYTF. The CDR3 DNA follows: TGCAGTGCTAGGGCCTTTAGGGGATACGACTATGGCTACACCTTC.

The rearrangement links TRBV10-1 to TRBJ2-7; TRBD1 matches 7 bases. From germline, CDR1 is WNHNN and CDR2 SYGVQD (reference sequence). This CDR3 has 14 amino acids. V gave up 3 bases and J gave up 5 bases; unmatched junction bases: 7. The CDR3 protein is CASSDSTGRNEQYF. The CDR3 DNA reads as TGCGCCAGCAGTGACTCGACAGGGCGGAACGAGCAGTACTTC.

The sample holds a few counts of this clonotype. The chain joins TRBV6-4 to TRBJ1-2, with D maybe TRBD1 (6 bases). Trimming shortened V by 3 bases and J by 7 bases, and 15 bases separated the two germline ends. The CDR3 contains 14 residues. The germline gives CDR1 MRHNA, CDR2 SNTAGT. For the CDR3, the DNA is TGTGCCAGCAGTGAGACAGGTTTGGGCTCTGGCTACACCTTC. As protein: CASSETGLGSGYTF.

This clonotype was counted only a few times. The chain is built from TRBV4-3 and TRBJ1-4; 9 bases align to TRBD1. This CDR3 is built from 17 residues. The V and J ends lost 0 bases and 2 bases, in that order; junction bases with no gene match: 4. Germline V CDR1 and CDR2: LGHNA, YSLEER. In DNA, the CDR3 is TGCGCCAGCAGCCAAGACACAGGGGGCCCCACTAATGAAAAACTGTTTTTT. Translated: CASSQDTGGPTNEKLFF.

This clonotype turned up a few times. This sequence joins TRBV7-6 and TRBJ2-2; TRBD2 matches 11 bases. CDR1 and CDR2 (germline): SGHVS, FNYEAQ. This CDR3 spans 15 amino acids. Unmatched junction bases numbered 6, after V lost 7 bases and J lost 5 bases. This CDR3 is CASTLAGGATGELFF. As DNA, the CDR3 is TGTGCCAGCACCCTAGCGGGGGGCGCTACCGGGGAGCTGTTTTTT.

This clonotype was counted only a few times. The chain uses TRBV11-2 and TRBJ1-1; 8 bases are shared with TRBD1. The trim removed 5 bases at V and 6 bases at J, leaving 11 bases unmatched. Germline values: CDR1 SGHAT, CDR2 FQNNGV. This CDR3 has 15 amino acids. The CDR3 sequence: CASSLPGGPASEAFF. In DNA, the CDR3 is TGTGCCAGCAGCCTCCCAGGGGGCCCCGCATCTGAAGCTTTCTTT.

This clonotype appeared a few times. The V and J genes are TRBV14 and TRBJ2-7; D is perhaps TRBD1 or TRBD2 (5 bases each). Germline-derived CDR1 and CDR2 are SGHDN and FVKESK. The CDR3 totals 14 residues. V dropped 5 bases and J dropped 1 base, with 12 bases sitting between them. CDR3 nucleotide sequence: TGTGCCAGCAGCACCTGGGACGTATCCTACGAGCAGTACTTC. Encoded protein: CASSTWDVSYEQYF.

This clonotype has a handful of counts. This chain connects TRBV20-1 to TRBJ1-5, with a weak D call TRBD1 (6 bases). This CDR3 contains 17 residues. Germline V gives CDR1 DFQATT, CDR2 SNEGSKA (reference sequence). Trimming took 0 bases from V and 1 from J, leaving 16 bases between them. The CDR3 DNA follows: TGCAGTGCTAGAGATCTTACGGGGACACCGAGCAATCAGCCCCAGCATTTT. It codes for CSARDLTGTPSNQPQHF.

This chain links TRBV12-3 or TRBV12-4 with TRBJ1-1; 8 bases line up with TRBD1. V lost 3 bases to trimming and J lost 3 bases; unmatched junction nucleotides: 15. The CDR3 sequence is 18 residues long. The CDR3 DNA is TGTGCCAGCAGTTTTAGGTATTCGGACAGGGAGAGTCACACTGAAGCTTTCTTT. Translated, it gives CASSFRYSDRESHTEAFF.

The rearrangement uses TRBV9 and TRBJ2-3; D is undetermined. The germline V and J ends were trimmed by 2 bases and 0 bases, with 7 bases remaining between them. CDR3 length: 14 residues. In germline, CDR1 is SGDLS, CDR2 YYNGEE. The CDR3 protein is CASSVIGSTDTQYF. DNA for the CDR3: TGTGCCAGCAGCGTCATCGGGAGCACAGATACGCAGTATTTT.

CDR3 in DNA: TGTGCCAGCAGCAATTCCGGGAGGACGAACACCGGGGAGCTGTTTTTT. This gives the protein CASSNSGRTNTGELFF. The rearrangement links TRBV7-9 to TRBJ2-2; 7 nucleotides line up with TRBD2. With 5 bases clipped from V and 0 bases from J, the junction kept 6 bases outside the gene matches. This CDR3 contains 16 residues. In germline, CDR1 is SEHNR, CDR2 FQNEAQ (reference sequence).

The J gene is TRBJ2-3, the V gene TRBV6-5; 13 bases are shared with TRBD2. Germline lookup yields CDR1 MNHEY and CDR2 SVGAGI. The V segment lost 0 bases and the J segment 3 bases; nucleotides outside the gene matches: 0. The CDR3 sequence is 16 residues long. This chain's CDR3 is CASSYSTSGGTDTQYF. Written as DNA, the CDR3 is TGTGCCAGCAGTTACTCGACTAGCGGGGGGACAGATACGCAGTATTTT.

This chain connects TRBV4-3 to TRBJ2-1; D is ambiguous. The CDR3 is 11 amino acids. V was cut by 1 base and J by 10 bases, with 5 bases left in between. Looked up from germline, CDR1 is LGHNA and CDR2 is YSLEER. The CDR3 spells CASSQGPEQFF. DNA for the CDR3: TGCGCCAGCAGCCAAGGCCCGGAGCAGTTCTTC.

This clonotype was detected ten times or more. The chain has TRBV4-3 and TRBJ1-2; possibly TRBD1 for D (5 bases). Germline values: CDR1 LGHNA, CDR2 YSLEER. Trimming took off 0 bases at V and 6 bases at J, with 17 bases between the two ends. This CDR3 is 16 amino acids long. In DNA, the CDR3 is TGCGCCAGCAGCCAAGATGGGGAGGGCGGGGCAAATGGCTACACCTTC. This encodes CASSQDGEGGANGYTF.

At least ten counts were recorded for this clonotype. CDR3 sequence (DNA): TGTGCCAGCAGCCAACAGGGGACGGCCTACGAGCAGTACTTC. Translated, it gives CASSQQGTAYEQYF. V usage is TRBV28 and J usage is TRBJ2-7; the match to TRBD1 covers 7 bases. This CDR3 comprises 14 residues. CDR1 is MDHEN, CDR2 SYDVKM, per germline. Germline trimming cut 6 bases from V and 2 bases from J; bases unmatched to any gene: 7.

Many counts were recorded for this clonotype. The chain links TRBV27 to TRBJ2-1; 14 bases align to TRBD2. Germline V gives CDR1 MNHEY, CDR2 SMNVEV (reference sequence). The CDR3 contains 16 residues. Unmatched junction bases numbered 3, after V lost 5 bases and J lost 3 bases. The CDR3 DNA is TGTGCCAGCAGTCCCGGGACTAGCGGGGGCTACAATGAGCAGTTCTTC. Its protein product is CASSPGTSGGYNEQFF.

This clonotype was recorded a few times. The CDR3 coding sequence is TGTGCCAGCAGCGTAGGGGGACTTCTACAAGAGACCCAGTACTTC. Its translation is CASSVGGLLQETQYF. This sequence joins TRBV9 and TRBJ2-5; tentatively, D is TRBD2 (6 bases). The CDR3 covers 15 residues. CDR1 and CDR2 (germline): SGDLS, YYNGEE. Trimming cost V 0 bases and J 2 bases, with 11 bases left between them.

This clonotype was seen more than once but under ten times. The rearrangement joins TRBV28 to TRBJ2-5; D ambiguous. Per germline, CDR1 MDHEN and CDR2 SYDVKM. CDR3 length: 14 residues. Trimming left V 1 base short and J 1 base short, with 7 bases between. DNA of the CDR3: TGTGCCAGCAGTTTATTTGTCAGCCAAGAGACCCAGTACTTC. Its protein product is CASSLFVSQETQYF. The full variable domain, completed using reference TRBV28 and TRBJ2-5, is DVKVTQSSRYLVKRTGEKVFLECVQDMDHENMFWYRQDPGLGLRLIYFSYDVKMKEKGDIPEGYSVSREKKERFSLILESASTNQTSMYLCASSLFVSQETQYFGPGTRLLVL.

Only a few counts were recorded for this clonotype. V and J are TRBV5-1 and TRBJ2-1; D is perhaps TRBD2 (5 bases). The germline V gene has CDR1 SGHRS and CDR2 YFSETQ. CDR3 length: 14 residues. Trimming removed 7 bases from V and 0 bases from J, with 11 bases in between. CDR3 in DNA: TGCGCCAGCTTTAGCGAGAGCTCCTACAATGAGCAGTTCTTC. This translates into CASFSESSYNEQFF.

The chain recombines TRBV20-1 with TRBJ2-5, with D perhaps given as TRBD1 or TRBD2 (5 bases each). Trimming cost V 4 bases and J 5 bases, with 17 bases left between them. Germline-derived CDR1 and CDR2 are DFQATT and SNEGSKA (reference sequence). The CDR3 contains 14 residues. The CDR3 loop is CSAIRDRGFETQYF. For the CDR3, the DNA is TGCAGTGCTATCCGGGACCGGGGTTTTGAGACCCAGTACTTC.

This clonotype has more than one count but fewer than ten. V and J are TRBV25-1 and TRBJ2-1, with TRBD1 identical over 9 bases. Trimming cost V 5 bases and J 2 bases; bases outside gene matches: 4. The CDR3 loop spans 15 amino acids. In germline, CDR1 is MGHDK, CDR2 SYGVNS. The CDR3 here is CASSFRDRAYNEQFF. CDR3 nucleotide sequence: TGTGCCAGCAGTTTCCGGGACAGGGCCTACAATGAGCAGTTCTTC. The whole variable domain, filled in from reference TRBV25-1 and TRBJ2-1, reads EADIYQTPRYLVIGTGKKITLECSQTMGHDKMYWYQQDPGMELHLIHYSYGVNSTEKGDLSSESTVSRIRTEHFPLTLESARPSHTSQYLCASSFRDRAYNEQFFGPGTRLTVL.

This CDR3 is CASSEGLGSYNEQFF. The CDR3 DNA reads TGTGCCAGCAGCGAGGGACTAGGCTCCTACAATGAGCAGTTCTTC. V gene TRBV2 combines with J gene TRBJ2-1; TRBD2 matches 8 bases. After removal of 6 bases from V and 0 bases from J, the junction contained 4 bases not matched to a gene. CDR3 length: 15 amino acids. In germline, CDR1 is SNHLY, CDR2 FYNNEI.

This chain uses TRBV10-2 with TRBJ2-7; D possibly corresponds to TRBD1 (6 bases). V shed 3 bases and J shed 2 bases, with 8 bases lying between them. The length of the CDR3 is 13 residues. Germline V lookup: CDR1 WSHSY, CDR2 SAAADI. CDR3 amino acids: CASSDHRAYEQYF. Written as DNA, the CDR3 is TGCGCCAGCAGTGACCACAGGGCCTACGAGCAGTACTTC.

This clonotype was counted only a few times. This chain's CDR3 is CASSVGGNGADTQYF. The CDR3 nucleotides read TGTGCCAGCAGCGTGGGCGGGAACGGCGCAGATACGCAGTATTTT. The chain carries TRBV9 and TRBJ2-3, with TRBD2 as a possible D gene (6 bases). V lost 2 bases, J lost 4 bases, and 14 bases lay in between. The CDR3 has 15 amino acids. The germline CDR1 and CDR2 sequences are SGDLS and YYNGEE.

This clonotype was detected ten times or more. The rearrangement joins TRBV2 to TRBJ2-7; D remains unclear. The CDR3 length is 11 residues. Germline V lookup: CDR1 SNHLY, CDR2 FYNNEI. V dropped 3 bases and J dropped 4 bases, with 4 bases sitting between them. The DNA for the CDR3 is TGTGCCAGCAGTGACTATTACGAGCAGTACTTC. Its protein product is CASSDYYEQYF.

This clonotype showed up many times. The chain employs TRBV5-1 and TRBJ2-1; 9 bases are a match to TRBD1. J lost 6 bases, V lost 4 bases, and 14 bases had no gene match. The length of the CDR3 is 17 residues. Germline V gene sequence: CDR1 SGHRS, CDR2 YFSETQ. The CDR3 DNA reads TGCGCCAGCAGCCTGGGACAGGGTCACGGGGAAGTCAATGAGCAGTTCTTC. Amino acid sequence: CASSLGQGHGEVNEQFF.

The rearrangement links TRBV28 to TRBJ2-5; 10 nucleotides match TRBD1. CDR1 and CDR2 from the germline V gene are MDHEN and SYDVKM. The CDR3 sequence is 17 residues long. V lost 2 bases, J lost 5 bases, and 11 bases stayed unmatched. As DNA, the CDR3 is TGTGCCAGCAGTTTACCCTGGGACAGGGGTCGGTGGGAGACCCAGTACTTC. This gives the protein CASSLPWDRGRWETQYF.

The chain uses TRBV13 and TRBJ2-1; 11 bases map to TRBD2. This CDR3 has 16 residues. V shed 3 bases, J shed 7 bases, and the junction held 8 bases outside the gene matches. Germline V gene data show CDR1 as PRHDT and CDR2 as FYEKMQ (reference sequence). Written as DNA, the CDR3 is TGTGCCAGCAGCTTCATCCCGACTAGCGGGAAGAATGAGCAGTTCTTC. Its translation: CASSFIPTSGKNEQFF.